This T cell receptor (beta chain) was captured in a study of shared clonotypes between healthy human individuals. On the study more broadly: Each donor's CD4 naive and CD4 memory cells filled three plates apiece, CD8 naive two, and CD8 memory one. Points from the study as a whole: Despite large depth, rarefaction showed incomplete sorted-subset sequencing. Among donors, the sharing of clonotypes was expected to be influenced by sequencing depth. Memory subsets generally showed lower estimated richness than naive subsets.

TCRdb's table, derived via immunoSEQ multiplex PCR, lists solely in-frame clones and lacks some. Of around 2.3 million clones listed, approximately 96% are singletons. This clone was counted a single time. Its target is unknown. Other DNA sequences from this sample encode an identical CDR3 as well. The V gene's germline CDR1 is MDHEN and CDR2 SYDVKM. Trimming removed 6 bases from V and 5 bases from J, with 4 bases in between. The CDR3 runs to 10 residues. The source of this sequence is a man between 18 and 35 years old in good health. The rearrangement joins TRBV28 to TRBJ1-1; D gene ambiguous. The sample consisted of naive CD4+ T cells sorted from blood. As to subset: CD45RA+ positively selected. Here the CDR3 reads CASSRTEAFF. DNA of the CDR3: TGTGCCAGCAGCCGAACTGAAGCTTTCTTT.